These T cell receptor beta chains were read from a single sample in a study of shared clonotypes between healthy human individuals. TCRdb's table, derived via immunoSEQ multiplex PCR, lists solely in-frame clones and lacks some. The sample yields about 2 million clones, 85% to 95% seen once. Sequenced material: naive CD4+ T cells sorted from blood. Receptors were obtained from a man aged 18-30 years in good health. CDR3s include the opening cysteine and the closing phenylalanine or tryptophan. Each record gives: D gene, clone size, J gene, V gene, CDR3 protein, CDR3 DNA. D genes are given only for firm matches. A row's size may be missing; if present it is once, few, many or a size class.

D: TRBD1
size: -
J: TRBJ1-1
V: TRBV10-3
CDR3: CAIGETGVPSEAFF
DNA: TGTGCCATCGGGGAGACAGGGGTACCTTCTGAAGCTTTCTTT

D: -
size: -
J: TRBJ1-5
V: TRBV28
CDR3: CASSTPGGGNQPQHF
DNA: TGTGCCAGCAGTACCCCGGGGGGTGGCAATCAGCCCCAGCATTTT

D: TRBD2
size: -
J: TRBJ2-5
V: TRBV7-2
CDR3: CASSLAGLAGGVTQYF
DNA: TGTGCCAGCAGCTTAGCGGGACTAGCGGGAGGCGTGACCCAGTACTTC

D: -
size: -
J: TRBJ1-1
V: TRBV7-2
CDR3: CASSPRTSTEAFF
DNA: TGTGCCAGCAGCCCCCGGACAAGCACTGAAGCTTTCTTT

D: -
size: -
J: TRBJ2-3
V: TRBV5-8
CDR3: CASSLLLGDRSDTQYF
DNA: TGTGCCAGCAGCCTCCTTTTAGGGGATCGTTCAGATACGCAGTATTTT

D: -
size: -
J: TRBJ1-2
V: TRBV18
CDR3: CASSPSLTFGYTF
DNA: TGTGCCAGCTCACCATCGTTAACTTTTGGCTACACCTTC

D: -
size: few
J: TRBJ2-3
V: TRBV5-1
CDR3: CASSLAFSPTDTQYF
DNA: TGCGCCAGCAGCTTGGCCTTTTCCCCCACAGATACGCAGTATTTT

D: -
size: -
J: TRBJ2-5
V: TRBV7-2
CDR3: CASSLGVLEETQYF
DNA: TGTGCCAGCAGCTTAGGGGTGCTCGAGGAGACCCAGTACTTC

D: -
size: -
J: TRBJ1-3
V: TRBV5-6
CDR3: CASSWDSGNTIYF
DNA: TGTGCCAGCAGCTGGGACTCTGGAAACACCATATATTTT

D: -
size: -
J: TRBJ1-1
V: TRBV18
CDR3: CASSPGTGNTEAFF
DNA: TGTGCCAGCTCACCCGGGACGGGGAACACTGAAGCTTTCTTT

D: TRBD2
size: once
J: TRBJ2-3
V: TRBV5-1
CDR3: CASSSTGTSGTDTQYF
DNA: TGCGCCAGCAGCTCGACCGGGACTAGCGGCACAGATACGCAGTATTTT

D: TRBD2
size: -
J: TRBJ2-5
V: TRBV5-1
CDR3: CASGVAGVQTQYF
DNA: TGCGCCAGCGGAGTAGCGGGAGTTCAGACCCAGTACTTC

D: -
size: -
J: TRBJ2-3
V: TRBV5-1
CDR3: CASSLRRASTDTQYF
DNA: TGCGCCAGCAGCTTGCGGCGTGCTAGCACAGATACGCAGTATTTT

D: -
size: -
J: TRBJ1-1
V: TRBV5-4
CDR3: CASSLVGRETDTEAFF
DNA: TGTGCCAGCAGCTTGGTAGGGAGGGAAACAGACACTGAAGCTTTCTTT

D: TRBD1
size: -
J: TRBJ1-6
V: TRBV5-1
CDR3: CASSPGTGNLSPLHF
DNA: TGCGCCAGCAGCCCCGGGACAGGGAACCTTTCACCCCTCCACTTT

D: TRBD1
size: -
J: TRBJ1-1
V: TRBV10-3
CDR3: CAITRTGKGAEAFF
DNA: TGTGCCATCACTAGGACAGGGAAGGGCGCTGAAGCTTTCTTT

D: TRBD1
size: -
J: TRBJ1-3
V: TRBV7-2
CDR3: CASSLGQGAGNTIYF
DNA: TGTGCCAGCAGCCTCGGGCAGGGGGCTGGAAACACCATATATTTT

D: -
size: few
J: TRBJ1-5
V: TRBV27
CDR3: CASKATGSNQPQHF
DNA: TGTGCCAGCAAGGCAACGGGTAGCAATCAGCCCCAGCATTTT

D: -
size: -
J: TRBJ2-6
V: TRBV11-3
CDR3: CASSPQRGSGANVLTF
DNA: TGTGCCAGCAGCCCCCAAAGGGGATCTGGGGCCAACGTCCTGACTTTC

D: -
size: once
J: TRBJ1-2
V: TRBV30
CDR3: CAWSERFKGYTF
DNA: TGTGCCTGGAGTGAGCGATTCAAGGGCTACACCTTC

D: -
size: -
J: TRBJ1-5
V: TRBV28
CDR3: CASSLSGKAFYSNQPQHF
DNA: TGTGCCAGCAGTTTGTCAGGAAAAGCTTTCTATAGCAATCAGCCCCAGCATTTT

D: -
size: once
J: TRBJ1-1
V: TRBV30
CDR3: CACKSGVMNTEAFF
DNA: TGTGCCTGCAAAAGCGGGGTTATGAACACTGAAGCTTTCTTT

D: TRBD2
size: -
J: TRBJ2-3
V: TRBV5-4
CDR3: CASSLAGLAGSVDTQYF
DNA: TGTGCCAGCAGCTTGGCTGGTCTAGCGGGGTCCGTCGATACGCAGTATTTT

D: TRBD1
size: -
J: TRBJ1-1
V: TRBV5-1
CDR3: CASSKNRGQYTEAFF
DNA: TGCGCCAGCAGCAAAAACAGGGGTCAATACACTGAAGCTTTCTTT

D: -
size: -
J: TRBJ1-6
V: TRBV5-8
CDR3: CASSLGQASYNSPLHF
DNA: TGTGCCAGCAGCTTGGGACAGGCCTCCTATAATTCACCCCTCCACTTT

D: TRBD1
size: -
J: TRBJ1-2
V: TRBV19
CDR3: CASKRTGGGYTF
DNA: TGTGCCAGTAAACGGACAGGGGGAGGCTACACCTTC

D: TRBD1
size: -
J: TRBJ1-6
V: TRBV30
CDR3: CAWSVSGTGVSPLHF
DNA: TGTGCCTGGAGTGTCTCTGGGACAGGGGTTTCACCCCTCCACTTT

D: -
size: -
J: TRBJ2-3
V: TRBV7-9
CDR3: CASSLLHRDGREYTDTQYF
DNA: TGTGCCAGCAGCTTACTCCACCGGGATGGCAGGGAATACACAGATACGCAGTATTTT

D: TRBD1
size: -
J: TRBJ1-6
V: TRBV28
CDR3: CASRHRDRVPYNSPLHF
DNA: TGTGCCAGCAGGCACCGGGACAGGGTCCCCTATAATTCACCCCTCCACTTT

D: -
size: few
J: TRBJ1-3
V: TRBV6-5
CDR3: CASSSPSSGNTIYF
DNA: TGTGCCAGCAGTTCCCCGAGCTCTGGAAACACCATATATTTT

D: -
size: once
J: TRBJ2-7
V: TRBV27
CDR3: CASSLSSGPYEQYF
DNA: TGTGCCAGCAGTTTGAGTAGCGGACCCTACGAGCAGTACTTC

D: -
size: -
J: TRBJ1-4
V: TRBV28
CDR3: CASSLPYTTNEKLFF
DNA: TGTGCCAGCAGTTTACCCTACACAACTAATGAAAAACTGTTTTTT

D: -
size: -
J: TRBJ1-6
V: TRBV27
CDR3: CASSPKGLNSPLHF
DNA: TGTGCCAGCAGCCCGAAGGGGTTAAACTCACCCCTCCACTTT

D: -
size: -
J: TRBJ1-3
V: TRBV5-8
CDR3: CASSWGRRSGNTIYF
DNA: TGTGCCAGCAGCTGGGGCCGACGGAGTGGAAACACCATATATTTT

D: -
size: -
J: TRBJ1-1
V: TRBV21-1
CDR3: CASSGGSDTEAFF
DNA: TGTGCCAGCAGCGGGGGCTCCGACACTGAAGCTTTCTTT

D: TRBD1
size: -
J: TRBJ2-7
V: TRBV27
CDR3: CASSLGQGRSYEQYF
DNA: TGTGCCAGCAGTTTAGGACAGGGTCGCTCCTACGAGCAGTACTTC

D: -
size: -
J: TRBJ2-6
V: TRBV6-5
CDR3: CASTQVNSGANVLTF
DNA: TGTGCCAGCACCCAGGTGAACTCTGGGGCCAACGTCCTGACTTTC

D: -
size: -
J: TRBJ2-7
V: TRBV18
CDR3: CASSPPAGGYGSEQYF
DNA: TGTGCCAGCTCACCACCGGCAGGCGGGTATGGGAGCGAGCAGTACTTC

D: -
size: -
J: TRBJ2-1
V: TRBV6-1
CDR3: CASSVEGNEQFF
DNA: TGTGCCAGCAGTGTAGAGGGCAATGAGCAGTTCTTC

D: -
size: -
J: TRBJ1-1
V: TRBV30
CDR3: CAWSHRTVFENTEAFF
DNA: TGTGCCTGGAGTCATCGGACCGTCTTCGAGAACACTGAAGCTTTCTTT

D: TRBD2
size: once
J: TRBJ2-5
V: TRBV5-1
CDR3: CASSYGTSQEAQYF
DNA: TGCGCCAGCAGTTATGGGACTAGCCAGGAGGCCCAGTACTTC

D: TRBD1
size: -
J: TRBJ2-3
V: TRBV5-1
CDR3: CASSHRRGGPADTQYF
DNA: TGCGCCAGCAGCCACCGGAGAGGGGGCCCAGCAGATACGCAGTATTTT

D: TRBD1
size: -
J: TRBJ2-7
V: TRBV30
CDR3: CAWSVRDRAVRQYF
DNA: TGTGCCTGGAGTGTAAGGGACAGGGCTGTCCGGCAGTACTTC